The count of the clone carrying this T cell receptor beta chain is one. This specimen comes from a study of blood T cell repertoires in COVID-19. Study at large: There were acute and convalescent COVID-19 samples, and they came from the United States, Italy and Spain.

Profiled with immunoSEQ multiplex PCR; TCRdb holds only in-frame clones, not every one. The sample lists about 79,000 clones, 80% to 90% occurring once. Germline V gives CDR1 MNHEY, CDR2 SVGAGI. The CDR3 length is 14 residues. Trimming left V 2 bases short and J 3 bases short, with 10 bases between. This chain joins TRBV6-5 and TRBJ1-2; maybe TRBD1 (6 bases). The sample was peripheral blood. This sequence was found in a man aged 70-80 years with active or convalescent COVID-19. CDR3 in DNA: TGTGCCAGCAGTTACCAGGCAGGGGACTATGGCTACACCTTC. It specifies CASSYQAGDYGYTF.